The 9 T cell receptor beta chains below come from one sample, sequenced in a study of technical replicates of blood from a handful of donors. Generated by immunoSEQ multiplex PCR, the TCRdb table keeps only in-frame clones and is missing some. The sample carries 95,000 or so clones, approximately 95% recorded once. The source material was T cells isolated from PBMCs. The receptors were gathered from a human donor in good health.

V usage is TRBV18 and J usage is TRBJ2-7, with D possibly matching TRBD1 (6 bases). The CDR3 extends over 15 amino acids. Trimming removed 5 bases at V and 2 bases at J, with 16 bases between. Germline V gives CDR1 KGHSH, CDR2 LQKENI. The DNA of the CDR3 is TGTGCCAGCTCATATCAGGGGCCTCGTCCCTACGAGCAGTACTTC. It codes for CASSYQGPRPYEQYF.

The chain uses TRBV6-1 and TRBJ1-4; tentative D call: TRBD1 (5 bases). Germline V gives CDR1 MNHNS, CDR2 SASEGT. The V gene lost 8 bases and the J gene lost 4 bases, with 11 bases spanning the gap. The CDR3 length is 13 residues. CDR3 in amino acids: CASGGVVNEKLFF. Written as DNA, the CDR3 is TGTGCCAGCGGAGGGGTGGTTAATGAAAAACTGTTTTTT.

As DNA, the CDR3 is TGTGCCATCAGTGCCCCACAGGGCCAAAGCTCCTACAATGAGCAGTTCTTC. Translating it yields CAISAPQGQSSYNEQFF. This rearrangement joins TRBV10-3 to TRBJ2-1; the D gene is possibly TRBD1 (6 bases). Trimming removed 4 bases at V and 0 bases at J, with 16 bases between. The CDR3 sequence is 17 residues long. Germline V gene data show CDR1 as ENHRY and CDR2 as SYGVKD.

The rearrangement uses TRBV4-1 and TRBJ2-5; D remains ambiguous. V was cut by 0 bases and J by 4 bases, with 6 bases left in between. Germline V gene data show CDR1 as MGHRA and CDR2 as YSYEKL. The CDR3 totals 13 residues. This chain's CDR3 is CASSQDMRETQYF. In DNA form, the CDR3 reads TGCGCCAGCAGCCAAGATATGCGAGAGACCCAGTACTTC.

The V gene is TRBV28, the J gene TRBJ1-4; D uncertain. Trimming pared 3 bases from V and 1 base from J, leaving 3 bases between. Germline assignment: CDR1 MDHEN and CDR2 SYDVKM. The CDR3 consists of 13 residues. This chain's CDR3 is CASSFRTNEKLFF. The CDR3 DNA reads TGTGCCAGCAGTTTTAGAACTAATGAAAAACTGTTTTTT.

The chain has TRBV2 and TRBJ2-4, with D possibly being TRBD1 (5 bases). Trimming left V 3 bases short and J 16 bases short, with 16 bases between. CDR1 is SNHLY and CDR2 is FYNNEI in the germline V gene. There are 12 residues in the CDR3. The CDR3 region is CASSENGHLYYF. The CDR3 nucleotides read TGTGCCAGCAGTGAGAACGGACACCTCTATTACTTC.

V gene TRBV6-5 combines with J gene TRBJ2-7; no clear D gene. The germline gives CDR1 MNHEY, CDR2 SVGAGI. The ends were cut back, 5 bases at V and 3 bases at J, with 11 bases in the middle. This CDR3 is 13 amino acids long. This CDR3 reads CASSTTGVYEQYF. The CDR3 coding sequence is TGTGCCAGCAGTACCACTGGAGTCTACGAGCAGTACTTC.

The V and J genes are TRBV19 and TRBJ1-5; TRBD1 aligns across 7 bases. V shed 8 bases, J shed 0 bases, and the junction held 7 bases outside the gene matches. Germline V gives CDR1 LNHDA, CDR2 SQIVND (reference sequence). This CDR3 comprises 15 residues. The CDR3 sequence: CASCQGEVSNQPQHF. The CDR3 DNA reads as TGTGCCAGTTGTCAGGGGGAAGTTAGCAATCAGCCCCAGCATTTT.

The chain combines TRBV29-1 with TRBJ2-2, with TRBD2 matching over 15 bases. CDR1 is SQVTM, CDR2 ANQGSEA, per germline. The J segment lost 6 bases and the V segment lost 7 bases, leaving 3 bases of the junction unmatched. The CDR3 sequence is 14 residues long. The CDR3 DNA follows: TGCAGCGCAGGACTAGCGGGAGGGCCCGGGGAGCTGTTTTTT. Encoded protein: CSAGLAGGPGELFF.